Listed here are 12 T cell receptor beta chains from one sample, sequenced in a study of OX40 agonist ivuxolimab in advanced cancers. Using immunoSEQ multiplex PCR, the repertoire was profiled, and TCRdb retains in-frame clones only, with some absent. The sample carries just over 60,000 clones, about nine tenths recorded once. Sample: CD4+ or CD8+ T cells sorted from blood, taken in a trial of the OX40 agonist ivuxolimab. The receptors shown here come from an adult with an advanced solid tumor such as melanoma, head and neck, liver or kidney cancer.

This chain connects TRBV5-4 to TRBJ2-7; no clear D gene. V dropped 4 bases and J dropped 5 bases, with 13 bases sitting between them. Germline lookup yields CDR1 SGHNT and CDR2 YYREEE (reference sequence). CDR3 length: 13 amino acids. CDR3 DNA: TGTGCCAGCAGCCAAGATTACGCCGACGAGCAGTACTTC. Translating it yields CASSQDYADEQYF.

A single count supports this clone. This CDR3 is CASSSRTSWETQYF. CDR3 DNA: TGTGCCAGCAGCTCCAGGACTAGCTGGGAGACCCAGTACTTC. V gene TRBV11-2 combines with J gene TRBJ2-5; 8 bases are shared with TRBD2. From germline, CDR1 is SGHAT and CDR2 FQNNGV. There are 14 residues in the CDR3. The ends lost 4 bases at V and 5 bases at J; junction bases unmatched: 6.

The chain joins TRBV14 to TRBJ1-2; D ambiguous. CDR1 and CDR2 (germline): SGHDN, FVKESK. The V end was cut by 1 base, the J end by 5 bases, with 5 bases between. This CDR3 spans 12 amino acids. CDR3 in DNA: TGTGCCAGCAGCCAAGCGGGGTATGGCTACACCTTC. The encoded protein is CASSQAGYGYTF.

J is TRBJ2-5 and V is TRBV15; no reliable D call. Trimming removed 3 bases from V and 6 bases from J, with 23 bases in between. Germline assignment: CDR1 LNHNV and CDR2 YYDKDF (reference sequence). The CDR3 loop spans 17 amino acids. CDR3 loop: CATSSAPGLGPLKTQYF. In DNA form, the CDR3 reads TGTGCCACCAGCAGTGCCCCCGGATTGGGTCCCCTTAAGACCCAGTACTTC. Variable domain in full (rest from reference TRBV15 and TRBJ2-5): DAMVIQNPRYQVTQFGKPVTLSCSQTLNHNVMYWYQQKSSQAPKLLFHYYDKDFNNEADTPDNFQSRRPNTSFCFLDIRSPGLGDTAMYLCATSSAPGLGPLKTQYFGPGTRLLVL.

This rearrangement joins TRBV2 to TRBJ1-1; D remains unclear. CDR1 is SNHLY and CDR2 is FYNNEI in the germline V gene. The CDR3 runs 13 residues. Trimming left V 6 bases short and J 0 bases short, with 8 bases between. DNA of the CDR3: TGTGCCAGCAGCCTCGACATGAACACTGAAGCTTTCTTT. It yields the protein CASSLDMNTEAFF. The whole variable domain, remainder taken from reference TRBV2 and TRBJ1-1, is EPEVTQTPSHQVTQMGQEVILRCVPISNHLYFYWYRQILGQKVEFLVSFYNNEISEKSEIFDDQFSVERPDGSNFTLKIRSTKLEDSAMYFCASSLDMNTEAFFGQGTRLTVV.

The chain has TRBV9 and TRBJ1-5, with TRBD1 identical over 7 bases. The germline CDR1 and CDR2 sequences are SGDLS and YYNGEE. The CDR3 sequence is 16 residues long. The V segment lost 4 bases and the J segment 3 bases; nucleotides outside the gene matches: 10. Here the CDR3 reads CASSPRAGGINQPQHF. CDR3 nucleotide sequence: TGTGCCAGCAGCCCCCGTGCAGGGGGAATCAATCAGCCCCAGCATTTT.

The chain couples TRBV28 to TRBJ2-1; 8 bases are a match to TRBD1. The CDR3 contains 13 residues. CDR1 and CDR2 from the germline V gene are MDHEN and SYDVKM. Trimming removed 6 bases from V and 9 bases from J; junction bases left unmatched: 7. CDR3 DNA sequence: TGTGCCAGCAGGAGACAGGGGCTCGGTGAGCAGTTCTTC. It codes for CASRRQGLGEQFF. The entire variable domain, with the rest obtained from reference TRBV28 and TRBJ2-1, is as follows: DVKVTQSSRYLVKRTGEKVFLECVQDMDHENMFWYRQDPGLGLRLIYFSYDVKMKEKGDIPEGYSVSREKKERFSLILESASTNQTSMYLCASRRQGLGEQFFGPGTRLTVL.

This sequence joins TRBV5-1 and TRBJ2-1; 8 positions match TRBD1. The CDR3 is made up of 14 amino acids. CDR1 and CDR2 from the germline V gene are SGHRS and YFSETQ. Trimming took 7 bases from V and 2 from J; bases not matched to a gene: 5. The CDR3 DNA reads TGCGCCAGCGGTCCGGGACAGGCCTACAATGAGCAGTTCTTC. It codes for CASGPGQAYNEQFF.

This CDR3 reads CASSHAFGGGPIGNTQYF. In DNA form, the CDR3 reads TGTGCCAGCAGCCACGCTTTCGGGGGAGGGCCAATTGGGAATACGCAGTATTTT. The rearrangement uses TRBV5-8 and TRBJ2-3; 7 bases are a match to TRBD2. J lost 7 bases, V lost 4 bases, and 21 bases had no gene match. The V gene's germline CDR1 is SGHTS and CDR2 YDEGEE. The CDR3 length is 18 residues.

This clone was seen just once. The V gene is TRBV6-5, the J gene TRBJ1-1, with D perhaps matching TRBD1 (5 bases). The CDR3 is 14 residues long. The V gene's germline CDR1 is MNHEY and CDR2 SVGAGI. Trimming cost V 8 bases and J 0 bases, with 13 bases left between them. CDR3 residues: CASLPGPMNTEAFF. CDR3 DNA sequence: TGTGCCAGCTTACCAGGGCCCATGAACACTGAAGCTTTCTTT.

This chain connects TRBV29-1 to TRBJ2-5, with 7 bases matching TRBD1. The germline V gene has CDR1 SQVTM and CDR2 ANQGSEA. The junction had 2 bases not matched to a gene; V was cut back by 4 bases and J by 3 bases. The CDR3 length is 12 residues. DNA for the CDR3: TGCAGCGTTGCAGGGGGAGAAGAGACCCAGTACTTC. It is translated as CSVAGGEETQYF.

The chain joins TRBV11-2 to TRBJ1-3, with D unclear. The length of the CDR3 is 15 residues. The V end lost 2 bases, the J end lost 0 bases, and 8 bases lay between the germline ends. The germline V gene has CDR1 SGHAT and CDR2 FQNNGV. DNA for the CDR3: TGTGCCAGCAGCTTAACTCCACTCTCTGGAAACACCATATATTTT. This encodes CASSLTPLSGNTIYF.